Following are 32 T cell receptor beta chains from one sample sequenced in a study of shared clonotypes between healthy human individuals. The assay was immunoSEQ multiplex PCR, and TCRdb's table has in-frame clones only and misses some. The sample holds 950,000 to 1,100,000 clones; roughly 75% are singletons and the top ten take roughly 1.5%. Sequencing was done on a sample of memory CD4+ T cells sorted from blood. Subset reported: CD45RA-negative fraction. The receptors originated from a man between 18 and 29 years old in good health.

The chain uses TRBV20-1 and TRBJ1-1; D ambiguous. The ends were cut back, 6 bases at V and 2 bases at J, with 4 bases in the middle. The CDR3 has 10 amino acids. CDR1 and CDR2 (germline): DFQATT, SNEGSKA (reference sequence). CDR3 bases: TGCAGTGCCCTCAACACTGAAGCTTTCTTT. Its protein is CSALNTEAFF.

The chain combines TRBV5-4 with TRBJ1-2; unclear D gene. Germline values: CDR1 SGHNT, CDR2 YYREEE (reference sequence). This CDR3 contains 16 residues. Trimming cost V 6 bases and J 0 bases, with 18 bases left between them. The DNA for the CDR3 is TGTGCCAGCACACCCAAAAAAGCAGGATCTAACTATGGCTACACCTTC. Its translation: CASTPKKAGSNYGYTF.

Details on this clone: The identical CDR3 is also encoded by other nucleotide sequences in the sample. The chain recombines TRBV5-1 with TRBJ1-2; D perhaps matches TRBD1 (6 bases). Germline V CDR1 and CDR2: SGHRS, YFSETQ. Trimming took off 0 bases at V and 4 bases at J, with 10 bases between the two ends. This CDR3 is 14 amino acids long. The CDR3 is CASSLEGQLYGYTF. In DNA form, the CDR3 reads TGCGCCAGCAGCTTGGAGGGACAACTCTATGGCTACACCTTC.

The rearrangement joins TRBV27 to TRBJ1-1; D remains unclear. CDR1 MNHEY and CDR2 SMNVEV come from the germline V gene (reference sequence). The CDR3 has 14 amino acids. The ends were cut back, 4 bases at V and 1 base at J, with 10 bases in the middle. CDR3 sequence: CASSYSRENTEAFF. CDR3 coding DNA: TGTGCCAGCAGTTACTCGAGAGAGAACACTGAAGCTTTCTTT.

This clone was observed a handful of times. The CDR3 is CASSRDTEAFF. CDR3 in DNA: TGTGCCAGCAGTAGGGATACTGAAGCTTTCTTT. The chain joins TRBV7-9 to TRBJ1-1, with no clear D. The CDR3 sequence is 11 residues long. V was trimmed by 6 bases and J by 5 bases, leaving 7 bases between them. Germline CDR1 reads SEHNR; CDR2 reads FQNEAQ (reference sequence).

At least ten counts were recorded for this clone. V and J are TRBV7-2 and TRBJ1-1, with D unclear. Germline-derived CDR1 and CDR2 are SGHTA and FQGNSA. Trimming took 2 bases from V and 2 from J, leaving 15 bases between them. The CDR3 sequence is 16 residues long. The CDR3 region is CASSLNSGSVNTEAFF. The CDR3 region has the DNA TGTGCCAGCAGCTTAAACTCCGGCAGCGTTAACACTGAAGCTTTCTTT.

This clone has more than one count but fewer than ten. The chain employs TRBV5-4 and TRBJ1-1, with D possibly being TRBD1 (6 bases). V was trimmed by 4 bases and J by 1 base, leaving 23 bases between them. The CDR3 is 18 amino acids. The germline gives CDR1 SGHNT, CDR2 YYREEE (reference sequence). As DNA, the CDR3 is TGTGCCAGCAGCCTTGGAGGGCGCTACACGGGACAGAACACTGAAGCTTTCTTT. Protein product: CASSLGGRYTGQNTEAFF.

For this clone: Other nucleotide sequences in the sample specify the same CDR3. The chain carries TRBV29-1 and TRBJ1-2, with 10 nucleotides matching TRBD1. The CDR3 spans 13 residues. Germline CDR1 reads SQVTM; CDR2 reads ANQGSEA. Trimming took 6 bases from V and 2 from J; bases not matched to a gene: 3. The CDR3 coding sequence is TGCAGCGTCACGGGACAGGGGAACTATGGCTACACCTTC. Protein: CSVTGQGNYGYTF.

The rearrangement joins TRBV19 to TRBJ2-2; D call uncertain. With 2 bases removed from V and 5 bases from J, the gap between germline ends came to 15 bases. Germline assignment: CDR1 LNHDA and CDR2 SQIVND (reference sequence). CDR3 size: 16 residues. The CDR3 is CASSITTWGRTGELFF. The DNA of the CDR3 is TGTGCCAGTAGTATAACGACTTGGGGAAGAACCGGGGAGCTGTTTTTT.

The chain recombines TRBV29-1 with TRBJ2-7; D is unresolved. The CDR3 covers 10 residues. Germline assignment: CDR1 SQVTM and CDR2 ANQGSEA. The CDR3 DNA reads TGCGCGTGCCAGGATCACGAGCAGTACTTC. Translation: CACQDHEQYF.

The gene calls are TRBV5-1 and TRBJ1-6; 10 nucleotides line up with TRBD1. V lost 1 base, J lost 0 bases, and 7 bases stayed unmatched. Germline values: CDR1 SGHRS, CDR2 YFSETQ. The CDR3 contains 19 residues. CDR3 loop: CASSLTGTGESSYNSPLHF. For the CDR3, the DNA is TGCGCCAGCAGCTTGACCGGGACAGGGGAGAGCTCCTATAATTCACCCCTCCACTTT.

The chain carries TRBV7-9 and TRBJ1-3, with 10 bases lining up with TRBD1. The CDR3 length is 15 residues. Germline trimming cut 8 bases from V and 3 bases from J; bases unmatched to any gene: 7. Germline assignment: CDR1 SEHNR and CDR2 FQNEAQ (reference sequence). CDR3 in amino acids: CASFRDRGIGNTIYF. CDR3 DNA sequence: TGTGCCAGCTTCCGGGACAGGGGAATTGGAAACACCATATATTTT.

On this clone: This specimen includes other DNA sequences encoding the same CDR3. This rearrangement joins TRBV7-2 to TRBJ2-1, with 8 positions matching TRBD1. After removal of 3 bases from V and 1 base from J, the junction contained 2 bases not matched to a gene. In germline, CDR1 is SGHTA, CDR2 FQGNSA. The CDR3 length is 15 residues. CDR3 amino acids: CASSLTGVSYNEQFF. The DNA for the CDR3 is TGTGCCAGCAGCTTGACAGGGGTATCCTACAATGAGCAGTTCTTC.

As concerns this clone: Within the sample, other DNA sequences also encode this same CDR3. The rearrangement links TRBV6-5 to TRBJ2-5; no firm D call. The CDR3 covers 12 residues. V dropped 2 bases and J dropped 2 bases, with 3 bases sitting between them. CDR1 and CDR2 (germline): MNHEY, SVGAGI. CDR3 in DNA: TGTGCCAGCAGTTACGGACAAGAGACCCAGTACTTC. Protein product: CASSYGQETQYF.

The chain employs TRBV2 and TRBJ2-7; D possibly matches TRBD1 or TRBD2 (5 bases each). The CDR3 contains 13 residues. The V gene lost 10 bases and the J gene lost 7 bases, with 20 bases spanning the gap. In germline, CDR1 is SNHLY, CDR2 FYNNEI. As DNA, the CDR3 is TGTGCCACGCGAGGGCCAGGGTCGCGGGAGCAGTACTTC. It encodes CATRGPGSREQYF. Full variable domain (outside the CDR3, taken from reference TRBV2 and TRBJ2-7): EPEVTQTPSHQVTQMGQEVILRCVPISNHLYFYWYRQILGQKVEFLVSFYNNEISEKSEIFDDQFSVERPDGSNFTLKIRSTKLEDSAMYFCATRGPGSREQYFGPGTRLTVT.

The chain links TRBV5-8 to TRBJ2-5; possibly TRBD1 or TRBD2 for D (6 bases each). The CDR3 sequence is 13 residues long. From germline, CDR1 is SGHTS and CDR2 YDEGEE. Trimming took off 5 bases at V and 6 bases at J, with 14 bases between the two ends. The DNA for the CDR3 is TGTGCCAGCAGTAGGACGGGGGCGCAGACCCAGTACTTC. This gives the protein CASSRTGAQTQYF.

This sequence joins TRBV5-1 and TRBJ2-7, with D tentatively TRBD2 (5 bases). The germline gives CDR1 SGHRS, CDR2 YFSETQ. The germline V and J ends were trimmed by 5 bases and 2 bases, with 14 bases remaining between them. This CDR3 comprises 14 residues. The DNA for the CDR3 is TGCGCCAGCAGTCAGGCTAGCTCCACCTACGAGCAGTACTTC. It yields the protein CASSQASSTYEQYF. The complete variable domain, with remaining parts taken from reference TRBV5-1 and TRBJ2-7, reads KAGVTQTPRYLIKTRGQQVTLSCSPISGHRSVSWYQQTPGQGLQFLFEYFSETQRNKGNFPGRFSGRQFSNSRSEMNVSTLELGDSALYLCASSQASSTYEQYFGPGTRLTVT.

In its sample, this clone was seen once. This chain uses TRBV11-2 with TRBJ2-1, with 8 nucleotides matching TRBD2. Germline V gene sequence: CDR1 SGHAT, CDR2 FQNNGV. With V trimmed by 4 bases and J by 1 base, 6 bases remained unmatched. The length of the CDR3 is 16 residues. CDR3 protein: CASSSLAGPSYNEQFF. The CDR3 nucleotides read TGTGCCAGCAGCTCCTTAGCGGGACCTTCCTACAATGAGCAGTTCTTC. The full variable domain, with the rest looked up from reference TRBV11-2 and TRBJ2-1, is EAGVAQSPRYKIIEKRQSVAFWCNPISGHATLYWYQQILGQGPKLLIQFQNNGVVDDSQLPKDRFSAERLKGVDSTLKIQPAKLEDSAVYLCASSSLAGPSYNEQFFGPGTRLTVL.

The chain employs TRBV18 and TRBJ1-5; TRBD1 is a possible D gene (5 bases). Germline values: CDR1 KGHSH, CDR2 LQKENI. The CDR3 spans 16 residues. Trimming cost V 3 bases and J 11 bases, with 23 bases left between them. DNA of the CDR3: TGTGCCAGCTCACCGTCCCAGTCCCCAGGGCAATCAGCCCAGCATTTT. The encoded protein is CASSPSQSPGQSAQHF.

The genes are TRBV6-5 and TRBJ1-6; weak D call: TRBD1 (6 bases). V was pared by 0 bases and J by 10 bases, with 16 bases between. The CDR3 length is 16 residues. Germline V gives CDR1 MNHEY, CDR2 SVGAGI. The CDR3 bases are TGTGCCAGCAGTTACTCGGTCACCGGAGGGGGGTCACCCCTCCACTTT. Encoded protein: CASSYSVTGGGSPLHF.

The V and J genes are TRBV2 and TRBJ2-7; D may match TRBD1 or TRBD2 (7 bases each). Between the trimmed V and J ends, which lost 6 bases and 2 bases, there was a span of 17 bases. The CDR3 sequence is 15 residues long. Germline V gene data show CDR1 as SNHLY and CDR2 as FYNNEI. In DNA, the CDR3 is TGTGCCAGCAGCGCGGGCCCAGGGGGGGCCTACGAGCAGTACTTC. Translating gives CASSAGPGGAYEQYF.

V usage is TRBV11-2 and J usage is TRBJ2-3, with 8 bases fitting TRBD1. The junction had 6 bases not matched to a gene; V was cut back by 3 bases and J by 7 bases. The CDR3 runs to 14 residues. Germline CDR1 reads SGHAT; CDR2 reads FQNNGV. CDR3 coding DNA: TGTGCCAGCAGCTTCACCCAGGGGGCGCATACGCAGTATTTT. Amino acids: CASSFTQGAHTQYF.

The chain has TRBV2 and TRBJ1-3, with 8 bases aligning to TRBD1. This CDR3 is built from 14 residues. The V segment lost 6 bases and the J segment 2 bases; nucleotides outside the gene matches: 3. The germline CDR1 and CDR2 sequences are SNHLY and FYNNEI. CDR3 sequence reads: CASSPTGAGNTIYF. The CDR3 coding sequence is TGTGCCAGCAGCCCGACAGGGGCTGGAAACACCATATATTTT.

The chain couples TRBV6-6 to TRBJ1-2; D unresolved. This CDR3 is 15 amino acids long. Trimming took off 7 bases at V and 4 bases at J, with 19 bases between the two ends. Germline V gene data show CDR1 as MNHNY and CDR2 as SVGAGI (reference sequence). The CDR3 DNA is TGTGCCAGCACCCTAAGGCCGGACGGACCCTATGGCTACACCTTC. This translates into CASTLRPDGPYGYTF.

Regarding this clone: Different DNA sequences within this sample yield the same CDR3. The chain recombines TRBV10-1 with TRBJ2-7; the D is unclear. The CDR3 is made up of 14 amino acids. Germline CDR1 reads WNHNN; CDR2 reads SYGVQD (reference sequence). With 0 bases removed from V and 0 bases from J, the gap between germline ends came to 6 bases. The CDR3 region has the DNA TGCGCCAGCAGTGAGTCCGGTAGCTCCTACGAGCAGTACTTC. The encoded protein is CASSESGSSYEQYF.

The V call is TRBV5-1, the J call TRBJ1-6, with a possible D match to TRBD1 (6 bases). Trimming took off 5 bases at V and 5 bases at J, with 14 bases between the two ends. CDR3 size: 15 residues. Looked up from germline, CDR1 is SGHRS and CDR2 is YFSETQ. The CDR3 is CASSIEGVDNSPLHF. The CDR3 region has the DNA TGCGCCAGCAGTATAGAGGGGGTAGATAATTCACCCCTCCACTTT.

The rearrangement uses TRBV5-1 and TRBJ2-3; D possibly matches TRBD1 or TRBD2 (5 bases each). The CDR3 spans 13 residues. Germline V gives CDR1 SGHRS, CDR2 YFSETQ. V was cut by 2 bases and J by 6 bases, with 10 bases left in between. The CDR3 is CASSFGGSDTQYF. In DNA, the CDR3 is TGCGCCAGCAGCTTTGGGGGTAGCGATACGCAGTATTTT.

The rearrangement joins TRBV6-5 to TRBJ2-1; 10 nucleotides match TRBD1. The CDR3 has 14 amino acids. Germline V gene sequence: CDR1 MNHEY, CDR2 SVGAGI. With 6 bases clipped from V and 6 bases from J, the junction kept 5 bases outside the gene matches. CDR3 DNA: TGTGCCAGCAGCCGGGACAGGGGAAGCAATGAGCAGTTCTTC. Residues: CASSRDRGSNEQFF.

V gene TRBV5-4 combines with J gene TRBJ2-5; the match to TRBD2 covers 8 bases. Germline V gene sequence: CDR1 SGHNT, CDR2 YYREEE (reference sequence). The trim removed 0 bases at V and 4 bases at J, leaving 8 bases unmatched. CDR3 size: 16 residues. CDR3: CASSLARLAGVETQYF. CDR3 coding DNA: TGTGCCAGCAGCTTGGCCAGGCTAGCGGGCGTAGAGACCCAGTACTTC. Full variable domain (rest looked up from reference TRBV5-4 and TRBJ2-5): ETGVTQSPTHLIKTRGQQVTLRCSSQSGHNTVSWYQQALGQGPQFIFQYYREEENGRGNFPPRFSGLQFPNYSSELNVNALELDDSALYLCASSLARLAGVETQYFGPGTRLLVL.

The chain uses TRBV6-5 and TRBJ2-3; maybe TRBD2 (5 bases). Germline CDR1 and CDR2: MNHEY and SVGAGI. Trimming left V 2 bases short and J 2 bases short, with 11 bases between. The CDR3 is 15 residues long. CDR3 protein: CASSYRADSTDTQYF. The CDR3 DNA reads TGTGCCAGCAGTTACAGAGCGGACTCCACAGATACGCAGTATTTT.

The CDR3 coding sequence is TGTGCCAGCAACTCCGGGACAGCAGGAAACACCATATATTTT. Translating gives CASNSGTAGNTIYF. V and J are TRBV2 and TRBJ1-3; 7 bases line up with TRBD1. CDR3 length equals 14 residues. Germline assignment: CDR1 SNHLY and CDR2 FYNNEI. With 7 bases clipped from V and 4 bases from J, the junction kept 7 bases outside the gene matches. The full variable domain, completed using reference TRBV2 and TRBJ1-3, is EPEVTQTPSHQVTQMGQEVILRCVPISNHLYFYWYRQILGQKVEFLVSFYNNEISEKSEIFDDQFSVERPDGSNFTLKIRSTKLEDSAMYFCASNSGTAGNTIYFGEGSWLTVV.

The J gene is TRBJ1-1, the V gene TRBV30, with 7 bases matching TRBD1. The germline CDR1 and CDR2 sequences are GTSNPN and SVGIG (reference sequence). The CDR3 has 15 residues. With 1 base clipped from V and 5 bases from J, the junction kept 10 bases outside the gene matches. The CDR3 DNA is TGTGCCTGGAGTGCCACCTCGAGGGGGCGGACTGAAGCTTTCTTT. Its protein product is CAWSATSRGRTEAFF.